The entry below gives a single T cell receptor beta chain sequence along with its context. This sample was taken from a study of cytomegalovirus exposure and HLA in healthy donors. The PCR made use of 60 Vbeta and 13 Jbeta primers. Generated by immunoSEQ multiplex PCR, the TCRdb table keeps only in-frame clones and is missing some. The table lists fewer than 250,000 clones, around 90% of them singletons, with roughly 0.98% in the top ten. This TCR was sampled from a boy between 2 and 10 years old in good health and CMV-seronegative. Sequences were obtained from PBMCs.

DNA for the CDR3: TGTGCCAGCAGCTTGCCACTAGCGGGGGGGCGGTGGGCGCAGTTCTTC. Its translation is CASSLPLAGGRWAQFF. The rearrangement joins TRBV5-4 to TRBJ2-1, with 13 bases lining up with TRBD2. The CDR3 runs to 16 residues. The germline V gene has CDR1 SGHNT and CDR2 YYREEE (reference sequence). J was trimmed by 12 bases and V by 1 base; bases with no gene match: 10.